The source of this T cell receptor (beta chain) is a study of vaccination and CD4 T cells after COVID-19. Across the study: The post-vaccine samples came a median 72 days after dose two (range 14 to 241).

Treatment denoted: approximately 9-day PBMC culture with coronavirus spike peptide pools or control peptides (ViraFEST assay). Following expansion of antigen-specific T cells with peptide pools, ViraFEST then sequenced TCRs. Cultured CD4+ T-cell DNA underwent Oncomine TCR Beta short-read sequencing. MiXCR was run by TCRdb on the PCR reads, yielding one entry per CDR3 protein. The sample has around 7,800 distinct CDR3 sequences; about 61% are singletons. Turning to this clonotype: Antigen specificity is unknown.

CDR3 length: 12 residues. V was clipped by 4 bases and J by 3 bases, with 6 bases between them. Per the germline V gene, CDR1 is MNHEY and CDR2 is SVGAGI. The chain uses TRBV6-5 and TRBJ1-2; D is unclear. Sequencing input: CD4+ T cells from blood, cultured in vitro. The TCR originated in a human donor who had recovered from COVID-19. DNA of the CDR3: TGTGCCAGCAGTTCGGCTTACTATGGCTACACCTTC. Translating gives CASSSAYYGYTF.